This TCR beta chain was recorded in a study of molecular identifiers for immune sequencing clone quantification. Methods described previously were used for bulk TCR libraries, and listed TCR primers were applied. TCRdb redid the calling of the PCR reads with MiXCR, one entry per CDR3 protein. Of over 70,000 distinct CDR3 sequences in the sample, around a quarter were seen once. Sequenced sample: naive CD8+ T cells from blood, with Jurkat cell RNA spiked in. Subset described: FACS-sorted CD8+CD4-CCR7+CD45RA+ naive T cells. The source of this sequence is a human donor in good health. Some libraries in this study had Jurkat cell RNA spiked in.

The CDR3 sequence: CASSHTQGQGANEQYF. DNA of the CDR3: TGCGCCAGCAGCCACACCCAGGGTCAGGGGGCCAACGAGCAGTACTTC. This chain links TRBV4-3 with TRBJ2-7, with 8 bases that match TRBD1. V lost 3 bases and J lost 5; bases outside the gene matches: 12. Germline V gene sequence: CDR1 LGHNA, CDR2 YSLEER. CDR3 length equals 16 residues.